The sequence of this T cell receptor beta chain was determined in a study of blood T cell repertoires in COVID-19. The overall study: Acute and convalescent COVID-19 specimens originated in the United States, Italy and Spain.

The CDR3 runs 15 residues. Per germline, CDR1 MDHEN and CDR2 SYDVKM. The ends lost 2 bases at V and 5 bases at J; junction bases unmatched: 8. Method: immunoSEQ multiplex PCR; TCRdb's copy keeps in-frame clones and lacks some. This sample has tens of thousands of clones, with 88% found just once. This chain uses TRBV28 with TRBJ2-7; 8 positions agree with TRBD1. Sequenced input: peripheral blood. This TCR was sampled from a woman aged 45-65 years with active or convalescent COVID-19. The CDR3 is CASSLGGQGADEQYF. DNA of the CDR3: TGTGCCAGCAGTTTAGGTGGGCAGGGGGCAGACGAGCAGTACTTC.